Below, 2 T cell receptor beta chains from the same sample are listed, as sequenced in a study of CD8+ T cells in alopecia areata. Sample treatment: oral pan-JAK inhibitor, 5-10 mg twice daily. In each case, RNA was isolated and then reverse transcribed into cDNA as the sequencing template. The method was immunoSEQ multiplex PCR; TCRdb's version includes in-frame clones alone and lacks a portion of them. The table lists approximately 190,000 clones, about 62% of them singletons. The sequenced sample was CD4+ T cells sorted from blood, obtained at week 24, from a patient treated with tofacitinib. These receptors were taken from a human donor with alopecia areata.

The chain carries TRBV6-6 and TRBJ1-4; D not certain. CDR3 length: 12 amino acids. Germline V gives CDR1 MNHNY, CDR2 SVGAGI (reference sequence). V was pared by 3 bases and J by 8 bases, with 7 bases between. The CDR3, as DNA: TGTGCCAGCAGTTATGGGTTCGAAAAACTGTTTTTT. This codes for CASSYGFEKLFF.

The CDR3 nucleotides read TGCGCCAGCAGCTCACCGGGACAGGGATCCGGGGAGCTGTTTTTT. Translation gives CASSSPGQGSGELFF. The V call is TRBV5-1, the J call TRBJ2-2, with 9 positions matching TRBD1. Germline CDR1 is SGHRS and CDR2 is YFSETQ. The CDR3 loop spans 15 amino acids. The J segment lost 6 bases and the V segment lost 3 bases, leaving 6 bases of the junction unmatched.